This T cell receptor (beta chain) appears in the sequencing data of a study of Tregs in tolerant kidney transplant recipients. Study-level information: Related graft donors supplied nonmyeloablative bone marrow transplants, and mixed chimerism was transient.

Profiling relied on immunoSEQ multiplex PCR, and the TCRdb table lists in-frame clones only, not all of them. The listing contains roughly 34,000 clones. Overall study results and limits: No direct test of biological reproducibility was done here. Few patients were studied, so findings need validation in larger groups. Activated donor B cell expansion appeared to reveal the most relevant donor-specific TCRbeta repertoire.

The CDR3 totals 14 residues. Looked up from germline, CDR1 is SGHVS and CDR2 is FNYEAQ. The V gene end was trimmed by 5 bases and the J gene end by 1 base; junction bases not matched to a gene: 3. Concerning this clone: Its specificity is not known. The read finishes 3 residues shy of the CDR3 end, and the germline J gene is used to complete it.

The receptor's source is a human donor who received a combined kidney and bone marrow transplant. The chain carries TRBV7-6 and TRBJ2-7; 9 bases line up with TRBD1. Specimen: CD8+ T cells from blood, collected before the transplant. The sequenced CDR3 bases are TGTGCCAGCAGCCCAGGGACAGGGTCCTACGAG. As protein: CASSPGTGSYE. The entire CDR3 protein reads CASSPGTGSYEQYF.